The 14 T cell receptor beta chains given below trace back to one sample, sequenced in a study of blood T cell repertoires in COVID-19. Assay used: immunoSEQ multiplex PCR; TCRdb lists only in-frame clones, some missing. The sample carries about 150,000 clones, approximately 88% recorded once. Sequencing was carried out using peripheral blood. The receptors here all came from a human donor in a cohort sampled during active COVID-19.

CDR3 in amino acids: CASTNHGGDEQFF. The CDR3 DNA sequence: TGTGCCAGCACCAACCACGGGGGGGATGAGCAGTTCTTC. The chain combines TRBV6-5 with TRBJ2-1, with TRBD2 identical over 8 bases. Losses at the gene ends were 7 bases for V and 8 bases for J; bases not matched to a gene: 7. The CDR3 has 13 amino acids. Germline V gives CDR1 MNHEY, CDR2 SVGAGI.

The chain uses TRBV6-1 and TRBJ2-1; a weak D match, TRBD1 (5 bases). Trimming left V 2 bases short and J 2 bases short, with 13 bases between. CDR1 and CDR2 from the germline V gene are MNHNS and SASEGT. The CDR3 totals 16 residues. CDR3 coding DNA: TGTGCCAGCAGTGAAAAAGTGGGGCTGACCTACAATGAGCAGTTCTTC. This sequence encodes CASSEKVGLTYNEQFF.

This chain connects TRBV5-4 to TRBJ1-4; maybe TRBD1 (5 bases). This CDR3 is 13 amino acids long. The germline V and J ends were trimmed by 4 bases and 10 bases, with 14 bases remaining between them. The germline V gene encodes CDR1 SGHNT and CDR2 YYREEE (reference sequence). The DNA of the CDR3 is TGTGCCAGCAGCCGCCGGGGGGAGGTAAAACTGTTTTTT. Its protein product is CASSRRGEVKLFF.

The V call is TRBV2, the J call TRBJ2-2; 8 bases fit TRBD1. The junction had 6 bases not matched to a gene; V was cut back by 8 bases and J by 4 bases. This CDR3 region has 14 residues. The germline gives CDR1 SNHLY, CDR2 FYNNEI. The CDR3 spells CASVQGAGTGELFF. The DNA of the CDR3 is TGTGCCAGCGTCCAGGGGGCGGGCACCGGGGAGCTGTTTTTT.

The V and J genes are TRBV5-1 and TRBJ1-3, with D unresolved. V was trimmed by 2 bases and J by 11 bases, leaving 14 bases between them. This CDR3 is 13 amino acids long. The germline V gene encodes CDR1 SGHRS and CDR2 YFSETQ. For the CDR3, the DNA is TGCGCCAGCAGCTTAGGGCAGGCCGGGGCCATATATTTT. Its translation: CASSLGQAGAIYF.

The chain is built from TRBV21-1 and TRBJ1-5. TRBV21-1 counts as a pseudogene. This CDR3 contains 12 residues. CDR3 sequence (DNA): TGTGCCGGTGGGAGTGGTAATCAGCCCCAGCATTTT. This sequence encodes CAGGSGNQPQHF.

This clone was detected a few times. The V gene is TRBV30, the J gene TRBJ1-2; no firm D call. The CDR3 has 11 amino acids. Germline V lookup: CDR1 GTSNPN, CDR2 SVGIG (reference sequence). V was pared by 1 base and J by 10 bases, with 10 bases between. In DNA form, the CDR3 reads TGTGCCTGGAGTGCTGGCGGAACCTACACCTTC. Encoded protein: CAWSAGGTYTF.

The rearrangement uses TRBV18 and TRBJ2-7, with TRBD1 as a possible D gene (5 bases). The V end lost 0 bases, the J end lost 5 bases, and 11 bases lay between the germline ends. This CDR3 is built from 14 residues. The germline gives CDR1 KGHSH, CDR2 LQKENI. The CDR3 is CASSPPSRADEQYF. Written as DNA, the CDR3 is TGTGCCAGCTCACCACCGTCCAGGGCGGACGAGCAGTACTTC.

For the CDR3, the DNA is TGTGCCAGCACCTTCGGGTACCGACCCCGAGAAACTGAAGCTTTCTTT. This sequence encodes CASTFGYRPRETEAFF. The rearrangement links TRBV5-5 to TRBJ1-1, with D unclear. CDR1 is SGHKS and CDR2 is YYEKEE in the germline V gene (reference sequence). V gave up 6 bases and J gave up 5 bases, with 23 bases separating them. The CDR3 has 16 residues.

V gene TRBV19 combines with J gene TRBJ1-5, with 7 bases that match TRBD1. The CDR3 extends over 14 amino acids. Looked up from germline, CDR1 is LNHDA and CDR2 is SQIVND (reference sequence). Trimming at V came to 5 bases and at J to 4 bases, leaving 5 bases not matched to a gene. CDR3 sequence reads: CASSPDRENQPQHF. The CDR3 bases are TGTGCCAGTAGTCCTGACAGGGAAAATCAGCCCCAGCATTTT.

This chain links TRBV6-1 with TRBJ2-3, with 11 bases matching TRBD2. CDR1 is MNHNS, CDR2 SASEGT, per germline. V trimming: 4 bases; J trimming: 0 bases; junction bases outside the gene matches: 9. The CDR3 extends over 18 amino acids. CDR3 sequence reads: CASSGRVAGGASTDTQYF. In DNA, the CDR3 is TGTGCCAGCAGTGGGAGGGTAGCGGGGGGGGCTAGCACAGATACGCAGTATTTT.

The chain carries TRBV27 and TRBJ2-7; no reliable D call. In germline, CDR1 is MNHEY, CDR2 SMNVEV (reference sequence). The CDR3 is 12 residues long. V lost 5 bases and J 6 bases, leaving 11 bases between the germline ends. CDR3 loop: CASSRPSREQYF. The CDR3 DNA is TGTGCCAGCAGTCGTCCTTCCCGCGAGCAGTACTTC.

The rearrangement links TRBV5-5 to TRBJ1-6; 10 bases map to TRBD1. The germline gives CDR1 SGHKS, CDR2 YYEKEE (reference sequence). CDR3 length: 19 amino acids. Germline trimming cut 2 bases from V and 0 bases from J; bases unmatched to any gene: 8. Written as DNA, the CDR3 is TGTGCCAGCAGCTTCCGGACAGGGGGAAGTGTCTCCTATAATTCACCCCTCCACTTT. Amino acids: CASSFRTGGSVSYNSPLHF.

The chain employs TRBV28 and TRBJ2-3, with 7 bases identical to TRBD1. The CDR3 is 15 residues long. Germline V gene data show CDR1 as MDHEN and CDR2 as SYDVKM. Trimming removed 6 bases from V and 7 bases from J; junction bases left unmatched: 13. CDR3 protein: CASSPGQAYPNTQYF. CDR3 nucleotides: TGTGCCAGCAGCCCCGGACAGGCCTACCCCAATACGCAGTATTTT.